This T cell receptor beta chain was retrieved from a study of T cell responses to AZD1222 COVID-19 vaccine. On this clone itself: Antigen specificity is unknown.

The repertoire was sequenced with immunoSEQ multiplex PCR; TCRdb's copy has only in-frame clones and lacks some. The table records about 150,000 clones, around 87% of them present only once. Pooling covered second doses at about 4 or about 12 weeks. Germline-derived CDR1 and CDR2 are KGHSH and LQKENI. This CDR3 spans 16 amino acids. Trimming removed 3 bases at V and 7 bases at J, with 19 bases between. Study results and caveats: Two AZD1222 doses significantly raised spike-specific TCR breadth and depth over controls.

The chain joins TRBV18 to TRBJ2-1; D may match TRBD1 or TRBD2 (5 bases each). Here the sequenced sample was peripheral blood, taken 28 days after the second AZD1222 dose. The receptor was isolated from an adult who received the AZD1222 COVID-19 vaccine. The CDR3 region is CASSPTPLSGTNEQFF. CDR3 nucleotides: TGTGCCAGCTCACCCACTCCTCTCTCCGGGACGAATGAGCAGTTCTTC.